This TCR beta chain comes out of a study of cytomegalovirus exposure and HLA in healthy donors. Study results and caveats: Later analysis identified several of the most significant clusters that appeared linked to common viral pathogens. Immune exposure information comprised only CMV serostatus. When a later analysis was performed, an Asian-associated ancestry cluster reportedly had fewer N-insertions than the approximately 680-donor mean.

In the case of this clone: What it binds is not known.

PCR primers comprised 60 Vbeta and 13 Jbeta primers. The repertoire was sequenced with immunoSEQ multiplex PCR; TCRdb's copy has only in-frame clones and lacks some. The data contain 100,000 to 120,000 clones, around 83% of them singletons. Germline V gene sequence: CDR1 SGDLS, CDR2 YYNGEE. With 3 bases clipped from V and 4 bases from J, the junction kept 19 bases outside the gene matches. The CDR3 length is 18 residues. The sequenced sample consisted of PBMCs. The receptor was isolated from a woman aged 55-75 years in good health and CMV-seropositive. The chain couples TRBV9 to TRBJ2-7; 7 positions match TRBD2. The CDR3 nucleotides are TGTGCCAGCAGCGAGGGTCTCAGCCCGAGGGAGGGCAGATACGAGCAGTACTTC. Its protein is CASSEGLSPREGRYEQYF.